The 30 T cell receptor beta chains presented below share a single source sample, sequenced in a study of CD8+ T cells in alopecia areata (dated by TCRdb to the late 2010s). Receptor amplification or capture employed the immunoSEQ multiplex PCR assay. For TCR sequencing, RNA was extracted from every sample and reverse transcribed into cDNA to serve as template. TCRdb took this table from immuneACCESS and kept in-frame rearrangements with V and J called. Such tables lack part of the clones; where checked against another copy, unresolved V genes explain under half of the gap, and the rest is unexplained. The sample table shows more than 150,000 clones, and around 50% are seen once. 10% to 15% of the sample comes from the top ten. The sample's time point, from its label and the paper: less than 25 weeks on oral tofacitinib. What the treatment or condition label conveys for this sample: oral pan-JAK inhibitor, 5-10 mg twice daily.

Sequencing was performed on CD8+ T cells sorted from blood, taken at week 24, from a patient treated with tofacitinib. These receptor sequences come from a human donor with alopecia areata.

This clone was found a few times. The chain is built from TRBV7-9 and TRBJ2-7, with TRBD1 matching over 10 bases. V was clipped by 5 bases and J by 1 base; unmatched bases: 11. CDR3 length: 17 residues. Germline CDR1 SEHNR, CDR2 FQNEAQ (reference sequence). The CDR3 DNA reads TGTGCCAGCAGCCCCTCCCTGAGGACAGGGGGGTCCTACGAGCAGTACTTC. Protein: CASSPSLRTGGSYEQYF. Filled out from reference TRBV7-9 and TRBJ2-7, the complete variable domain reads DTGVSQNPRHKITKRGQNVTFRCDPISEHNRLYWYRQTLGQGPEFLTYFQNEAQLEKSRLLSDRFSAERPKGSFSTLEIQRTEQGDSAMYLCASSPSLRTGGSYEQYFGPGTRLTVT.

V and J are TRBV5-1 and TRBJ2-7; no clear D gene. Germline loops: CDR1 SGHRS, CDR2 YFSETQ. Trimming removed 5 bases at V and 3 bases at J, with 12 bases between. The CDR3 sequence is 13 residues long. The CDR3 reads CASRSEARYEQYF. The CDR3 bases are TGCGCCAGCAGGAGCGAAGCCCGCTACGAGCAGTACTTC.

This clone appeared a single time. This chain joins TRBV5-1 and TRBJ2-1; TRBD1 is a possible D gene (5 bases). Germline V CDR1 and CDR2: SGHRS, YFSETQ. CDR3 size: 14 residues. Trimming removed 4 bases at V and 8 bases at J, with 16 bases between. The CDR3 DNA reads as TGCGCCAGCAGCGGGAAAATGGGCAGGGATGAGCAGTTCTTC. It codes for CASSGKMGRDEQFF.

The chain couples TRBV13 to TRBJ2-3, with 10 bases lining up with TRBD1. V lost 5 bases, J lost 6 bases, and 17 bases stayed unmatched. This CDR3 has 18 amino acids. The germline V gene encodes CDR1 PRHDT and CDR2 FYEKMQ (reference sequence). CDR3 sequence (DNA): TGTGCCAGCAGCCAGGACAGGGGGGGTACTGGAACCTGGGATACGCAGTATTTT. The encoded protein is CASSQDRGGTGTWDTQYF.

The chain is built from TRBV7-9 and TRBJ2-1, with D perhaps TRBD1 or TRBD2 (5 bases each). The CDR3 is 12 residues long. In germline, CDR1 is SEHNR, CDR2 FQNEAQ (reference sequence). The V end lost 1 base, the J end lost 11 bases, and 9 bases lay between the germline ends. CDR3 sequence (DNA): TGTGCCAGCAGCTTAGGAGGGGCTCAGCAGTTCTTC. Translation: CASSLGGAQQFF.

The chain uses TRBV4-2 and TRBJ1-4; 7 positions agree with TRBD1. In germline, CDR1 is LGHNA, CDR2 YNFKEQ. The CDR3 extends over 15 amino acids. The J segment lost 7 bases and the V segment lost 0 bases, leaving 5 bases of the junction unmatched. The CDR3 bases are TGTGCCAGCAGCCAAGATTACAGGGGAGGTGAAAAACTGTTTTTT. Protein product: CASSQDYRGGEKLFF.

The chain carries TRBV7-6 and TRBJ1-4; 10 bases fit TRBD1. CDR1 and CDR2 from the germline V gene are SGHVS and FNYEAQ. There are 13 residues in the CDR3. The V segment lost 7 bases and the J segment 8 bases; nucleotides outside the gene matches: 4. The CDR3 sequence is CASTRDRGEKLFF. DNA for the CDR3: TGTGCCAGCACACGGGACAGGGGCGAAAAACTGTTTTTT. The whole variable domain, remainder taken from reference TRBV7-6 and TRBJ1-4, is GAGVSQSPRYKVTKRGQDVALRCDPISGHVSLYWYRQALGQGPEFLTYFNYEAQQDKSGLPNDRFSAERPEGSISTLTIQRTEQRDSAMYRCASTRDRGEKLFFGSGTQLSVL.

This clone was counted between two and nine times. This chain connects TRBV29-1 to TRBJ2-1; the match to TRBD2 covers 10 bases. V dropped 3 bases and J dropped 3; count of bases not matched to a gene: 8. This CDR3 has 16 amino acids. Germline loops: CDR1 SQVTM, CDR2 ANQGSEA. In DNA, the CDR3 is TGCAGCGTTGAGCTCTTTACTAGCGGGGTCTACAATGAGCAGTTCTTC. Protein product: CSVELFTSGVYNEQFF.

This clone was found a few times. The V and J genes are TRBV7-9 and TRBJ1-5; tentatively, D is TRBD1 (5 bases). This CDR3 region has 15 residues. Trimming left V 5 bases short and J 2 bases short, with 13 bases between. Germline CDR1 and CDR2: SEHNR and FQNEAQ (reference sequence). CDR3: CASSPPGAGNQPQHF. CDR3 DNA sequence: TGTGCCAGCAGCCCCCCCGGGGCGGGCAATCAGCCCCAGCATTTT.

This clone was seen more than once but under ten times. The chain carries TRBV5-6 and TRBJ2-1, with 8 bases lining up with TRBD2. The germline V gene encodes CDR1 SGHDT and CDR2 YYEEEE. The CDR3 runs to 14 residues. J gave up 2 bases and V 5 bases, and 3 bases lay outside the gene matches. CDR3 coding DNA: TGTGCCAGCAGTTCGGGGGGGCCCTACAATGAGCAGTTCTTC. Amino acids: CASSSGGPYNEQFF.

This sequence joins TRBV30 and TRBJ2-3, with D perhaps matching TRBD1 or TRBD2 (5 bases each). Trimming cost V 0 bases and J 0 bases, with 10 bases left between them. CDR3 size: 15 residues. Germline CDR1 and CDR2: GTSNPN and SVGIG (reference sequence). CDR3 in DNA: TGTGCCTGGAGTGTAGGGACCTCTAGCACAGATACGCAGTATTTT. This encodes CAWSVGTSSTDTQYF. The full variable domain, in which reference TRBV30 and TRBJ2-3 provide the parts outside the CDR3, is SQTIHQWPATLVQPVGSPLSLECTVEGTSNPNLYWYRQAAGRGLQLLFYSVGIGQISSEVPQNLSASRPQDRQFILSSKKLLLSDSGFYLCAWSVGTSSTDTQYFGPGTRLTVL.

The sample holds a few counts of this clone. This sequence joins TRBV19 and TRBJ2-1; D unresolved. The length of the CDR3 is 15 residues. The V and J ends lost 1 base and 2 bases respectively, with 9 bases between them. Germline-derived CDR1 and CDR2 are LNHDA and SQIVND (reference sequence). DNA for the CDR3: TGTGCCAGTAGTATAGTGGCAGGCCCCTACAATGAGCAGTTCTTC. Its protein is CASSIVAGPYNEQFF.

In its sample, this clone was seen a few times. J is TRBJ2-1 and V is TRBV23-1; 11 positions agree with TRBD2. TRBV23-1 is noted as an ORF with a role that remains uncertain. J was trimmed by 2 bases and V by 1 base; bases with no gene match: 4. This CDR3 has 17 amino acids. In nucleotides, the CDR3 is TGCGCCAGCAGTCAATTTGGGACTAGCGGCCCCTACAATGAGCAGTTCTTC. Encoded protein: CASSQFGTSGPYNEQFF.

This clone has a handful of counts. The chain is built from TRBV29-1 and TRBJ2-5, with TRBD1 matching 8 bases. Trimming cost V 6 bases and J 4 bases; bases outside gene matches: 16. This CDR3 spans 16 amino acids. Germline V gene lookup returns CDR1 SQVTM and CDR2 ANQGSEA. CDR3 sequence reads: CSVLTRGQVPGETQYF. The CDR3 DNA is TGCAGCGTCCTTACGAGGGGACAGGTGCCGGGAGAGACCCAGTACTTC.

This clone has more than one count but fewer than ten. In nucleotides, the CDR3 is TGCGCCAGCAGCTCGCCCTTGAGTTCCTACAATGAGCAGTTCTTC. As protein: CASSSPLSSYNEQFF. The chain recombines TRBV5-1 with TRBJ2-1; D unclear. Trimming cost V 3 bases and J 1 base, with 11 bases left between them. From germline, CDR1 is SGHRS and CDR2 YFSETQ. The length of the CDR3 is 15 residues.

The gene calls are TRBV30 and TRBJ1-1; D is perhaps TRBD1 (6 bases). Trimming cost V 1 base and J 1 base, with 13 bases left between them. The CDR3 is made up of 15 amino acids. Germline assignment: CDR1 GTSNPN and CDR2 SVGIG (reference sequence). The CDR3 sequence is CAWSAAEGGNTEAFF. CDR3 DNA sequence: TGTGCCTGGAGTGCAGCGGAGGGGGGGAACACTGAAGCTTTCTTT.

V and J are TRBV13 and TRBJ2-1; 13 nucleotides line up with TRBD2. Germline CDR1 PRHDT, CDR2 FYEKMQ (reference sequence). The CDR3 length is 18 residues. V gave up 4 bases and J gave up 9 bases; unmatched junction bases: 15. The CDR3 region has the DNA TGTGCCAGCAGCTCACCGGGGACTAGCGGGGTTTCAAGGGGTGAGCAGTTCTTC. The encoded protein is CASSSPGTSGVSRGEQFF.

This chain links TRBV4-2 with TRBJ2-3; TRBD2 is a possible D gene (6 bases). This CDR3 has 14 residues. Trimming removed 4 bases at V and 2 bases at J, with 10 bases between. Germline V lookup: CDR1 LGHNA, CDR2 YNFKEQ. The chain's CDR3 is CASSPGGLTDTQYF. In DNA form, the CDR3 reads TGTGCCAGCAGCCCCGGGGGACTCACAGATACGCAGTATTTT.

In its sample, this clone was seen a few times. CDR3 amino acids: CASSLSGTSNQPQHF. The CDR3 DNA reads as TGTGCCAGCAGTTTATCGGGGACCAGCAATCAGCCCCAGCATTTT. The J gene is TRBJ1-5, the V gene TRBV27, with D tentatively TRBD1 (5 bases). From germline, CDR1 is MNHEY and CDR2 SMNVEV (reference sequence). The CDR3 spans 15 residues. V dropped 0 bases and J dropped 1 base, with 7 bases sitting between them.

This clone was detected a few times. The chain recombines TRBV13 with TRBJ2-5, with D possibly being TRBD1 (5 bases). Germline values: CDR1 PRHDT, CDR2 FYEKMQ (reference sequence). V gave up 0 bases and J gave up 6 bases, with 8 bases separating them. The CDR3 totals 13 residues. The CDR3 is CASSLGQGKTQYF. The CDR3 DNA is TGTGCCAGCAGCTTAGGTCAGGGAAAGACCCAGTACTTC.

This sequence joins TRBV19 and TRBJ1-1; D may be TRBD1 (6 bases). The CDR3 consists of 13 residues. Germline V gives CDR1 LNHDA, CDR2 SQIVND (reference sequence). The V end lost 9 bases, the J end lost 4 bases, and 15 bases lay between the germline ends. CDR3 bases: TGTGCCAGCCAGGGGTCTCTTATCACTGAAGCTTTCTTT. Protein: CASQGSLITEAFF.

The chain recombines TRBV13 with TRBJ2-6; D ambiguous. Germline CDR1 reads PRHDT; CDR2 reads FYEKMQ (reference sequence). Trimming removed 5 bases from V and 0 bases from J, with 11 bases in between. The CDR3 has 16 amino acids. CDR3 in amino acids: CASSGRLISGANVLTF. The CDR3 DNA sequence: TGTGCCAGCAGCGGCAGACTCATCTCTGGGGCCAACGTCCTGACTTTC.

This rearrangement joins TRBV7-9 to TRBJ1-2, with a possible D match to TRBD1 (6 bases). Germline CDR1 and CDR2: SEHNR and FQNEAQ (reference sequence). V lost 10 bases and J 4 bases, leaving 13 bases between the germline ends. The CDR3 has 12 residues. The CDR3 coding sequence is TGTGCCACCCAACGAGGGGGCTATGGCTACACCTTC. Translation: CATQRGGYGYTF.

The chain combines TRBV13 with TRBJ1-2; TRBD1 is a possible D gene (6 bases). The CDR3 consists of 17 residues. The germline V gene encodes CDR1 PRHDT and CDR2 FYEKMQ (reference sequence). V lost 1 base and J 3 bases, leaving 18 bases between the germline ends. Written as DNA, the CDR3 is TGTGCCAGCAGCTTAGCAGGGACAAGGGTGCTAGACTATGGCTACACCTTC. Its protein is CASSLAGTRVLDYGYTF.

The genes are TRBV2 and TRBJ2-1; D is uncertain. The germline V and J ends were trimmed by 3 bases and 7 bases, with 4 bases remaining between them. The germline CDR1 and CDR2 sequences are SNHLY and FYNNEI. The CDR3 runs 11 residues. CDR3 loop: CASSDWNEQFF. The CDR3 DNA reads TGTGCCAGCAGTGACTGGAATGAGCAGTTCTTC.

The CDR3 nucleotides read TGTGCCAGTAGTATTGCAGGGGAGACAAAGAACACTGAAGCTTTCTTT. This codes for CASSIAGETKNTEAFF. The chain is built from TRBV19 and TRBJ1-1; weak D call: TRBD1 (6 bases). The ends were cut back, 3 bases at V and 1 base at J, with 15 bases in the middle. The CDR3 has 16 residues. Germline values: CDR1 LNHDA, CDR2 SQIVND (reference sequence).

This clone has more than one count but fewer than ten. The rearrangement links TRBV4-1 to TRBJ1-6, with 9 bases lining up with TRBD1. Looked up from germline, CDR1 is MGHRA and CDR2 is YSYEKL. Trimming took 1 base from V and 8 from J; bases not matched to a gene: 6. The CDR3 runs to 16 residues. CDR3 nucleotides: TGCGCCAGCAGCCAAGCTCCCACAGGGGGCGATTCACCCCTCCACTTT. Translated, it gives CASSQAPTGGDSPLHF.

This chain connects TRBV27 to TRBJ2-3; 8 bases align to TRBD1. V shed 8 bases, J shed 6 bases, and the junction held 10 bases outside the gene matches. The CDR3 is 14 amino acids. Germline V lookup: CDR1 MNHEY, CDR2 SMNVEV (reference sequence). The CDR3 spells CASGMQTGVDTQYF. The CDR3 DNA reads TGTGCCAGCGGAATGCAGACAGGGGTCGATACGCAGTATTTT.

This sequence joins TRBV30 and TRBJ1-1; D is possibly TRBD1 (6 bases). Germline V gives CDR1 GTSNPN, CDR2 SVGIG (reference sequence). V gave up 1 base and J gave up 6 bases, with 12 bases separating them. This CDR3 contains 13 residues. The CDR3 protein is CAWSGGGYSEAFF. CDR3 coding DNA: TGTGCCTGGAGTGGAGGGGGGTACTCTGAAGCTTTCTTT. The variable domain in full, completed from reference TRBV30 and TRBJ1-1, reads SQTIHQWPATLVQPVGSPLSLECTVEGTSNPNLYWYRQAAGRGLQLLFYSVGIGQISSEVPQNLSASRPQDRQFILSSKKLLLSDSGFYLCAWSGGGYSEAFFGQGTRLTVV.

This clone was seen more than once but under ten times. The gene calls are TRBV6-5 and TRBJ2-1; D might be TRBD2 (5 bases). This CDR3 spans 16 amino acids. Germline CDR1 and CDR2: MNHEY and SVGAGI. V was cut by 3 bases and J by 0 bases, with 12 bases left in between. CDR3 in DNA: TGTGCCAGCAGTTATAGATTGGGGAGCTCCTACAATGAGCAGTTCTTC. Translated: CASSYRLGSSYNEQFF.